The clone carrying this T cell receptor beta chain has ten or more counts. Its antigen is unidentified. CDR1 is LGHDT, CDR2 YNNKEL, per germline (reference sequence). The ends lost 3 bases at V and 4 bases at J; junction bases unmatched: 10. This CDR3 contains 16 residues. The sample's time point: newly diagnosed GD, antithyroid drugs for less than 3 months. The TCR library was made from RNA extracted from PBMCs. The data belong to a study of regulatory T cells in long-lasting Graves disease. The study's findings and limits: Newly diagnosed disease favored TRBV20-1 and TRBJ2-1 over persistent disease. Between persistent patients, about 2,800 public clonotypes were shared, exceeding the approximately 990 shared between new patients.

The authors built TCR beta libraries using iRepertoire HTBI primers and Arm-PCR of CDR3 regions. TCRdb used MiXCR to reprocess the multiplex PCR reads, holding one entry per CDR3 protein. The top ten hold approximately 9% of the sample, which has roughly 500,000 distinct CDR3 sequences, 12% seen once. These data were also reused for a study on T cells in Graves' hyperthyroidism and ophthalmopathy. That paper states: The study defined stable Graves' hyperthyroidism as no ophthalmopathy progression within 18 months. It was a median about seven months before onset that the model predicted ophthalmopathy.

The specimen was peripheral blood mononuclear cells (PBMCs), collected at new diagnosis, from a patient treated with antithyroid drugs. J is TRBJ2-7 and V is TRBV3-1; TRBD1 aligns across 9 bases. This TCR derives from a woman in her thirties with Graves disease. The CDR3 is CASSHVSGTGWYEQYF. The CDR3 coding sequence is TGTGCCAGCAGCCATGTATCTGGGACAGGGTGGTACGAGCAGTACTTC.